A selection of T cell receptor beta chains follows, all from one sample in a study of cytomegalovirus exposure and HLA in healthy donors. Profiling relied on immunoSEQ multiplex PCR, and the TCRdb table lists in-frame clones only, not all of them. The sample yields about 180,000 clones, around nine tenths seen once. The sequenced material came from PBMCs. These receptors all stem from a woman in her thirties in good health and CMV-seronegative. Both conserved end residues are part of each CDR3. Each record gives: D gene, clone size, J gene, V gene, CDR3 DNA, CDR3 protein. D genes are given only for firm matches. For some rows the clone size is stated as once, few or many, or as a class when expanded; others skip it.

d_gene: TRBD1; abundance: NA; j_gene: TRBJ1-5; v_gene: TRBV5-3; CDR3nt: TGTGCCAGAAGCCCCAGGACAGGGGGCATTTATCAGCCCCAGCATTTT; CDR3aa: CARSPRTGGIYQPQHF
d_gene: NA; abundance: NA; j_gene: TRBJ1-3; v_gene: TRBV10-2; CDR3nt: TGCGCCAGCAGTCACAGTGCCAACTCTGGAAACACCATATATTTT; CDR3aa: CASSHSANSGNTIYF
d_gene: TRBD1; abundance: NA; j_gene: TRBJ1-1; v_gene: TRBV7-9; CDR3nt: TGTGCCAGCAGCCTGGGACAGATCCTTGAAGCTTTCTTT; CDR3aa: CASSLGQILEAFF
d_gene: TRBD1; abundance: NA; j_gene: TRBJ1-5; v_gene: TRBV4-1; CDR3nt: TGCGCCAGCAGCCCCACCGGGACAGCAGTCAATCAGCCCCAGCATTTT; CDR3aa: CASSPTGTAVNQPQHF
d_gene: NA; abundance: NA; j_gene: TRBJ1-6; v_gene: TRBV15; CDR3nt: TGTGCCACCTCCCTGAAACAGAATTCACCCCTCCACTTT; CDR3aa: CATSLKQNSPLHF
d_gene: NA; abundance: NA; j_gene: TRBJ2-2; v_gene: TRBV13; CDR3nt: TGTGCCAGCAGCTTGATGAGAACCGGGGAGCTGTTTTTT; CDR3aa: CASSLMRTGELFF
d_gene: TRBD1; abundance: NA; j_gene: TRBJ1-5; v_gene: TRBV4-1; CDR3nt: TGCGCCAGCAGCCAAGATAAGGGACAGGGGATCAATCAGCCCCAGCATTTT; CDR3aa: CASSQDKGQGINQPQHF
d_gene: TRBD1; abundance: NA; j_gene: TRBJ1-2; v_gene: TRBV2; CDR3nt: TGTGCCGCGGGGACAGGTCCCAACTATGGCTACACCTTC; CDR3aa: CAAGTGPNYGYTF
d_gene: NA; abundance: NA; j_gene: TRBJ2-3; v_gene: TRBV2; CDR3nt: TGTGCCAGCAGCTGGGGAGGAGATACGCAGTATTTT; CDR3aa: CASSWGGDTQYF
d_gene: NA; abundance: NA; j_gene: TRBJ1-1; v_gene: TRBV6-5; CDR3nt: TGTGCCAGCAGTTACTATGGGACATTGAACACTGAAGCTTTCTTT; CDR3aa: CASSYYGTLNTEAFF
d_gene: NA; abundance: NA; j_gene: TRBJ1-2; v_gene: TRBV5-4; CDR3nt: TGTGCCAGCAGCGTGGACATTTATGGCTACACCTTC; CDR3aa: CASSVDIYGYTF
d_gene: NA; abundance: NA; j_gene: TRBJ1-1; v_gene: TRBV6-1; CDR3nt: TGTGCCAGCTCGCGGGACACTGAAGCTTTCTTT; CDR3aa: CASSRDTEAFF
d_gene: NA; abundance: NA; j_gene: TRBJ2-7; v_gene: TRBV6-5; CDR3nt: TGTGCCAGCAGTGCTACAGGTGTCTCCTACGAGCAGTACTTC; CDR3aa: CASSATGVSYEQYF
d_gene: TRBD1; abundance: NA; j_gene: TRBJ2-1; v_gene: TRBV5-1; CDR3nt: TGCGCCAGCGCGGACAGGGTAAATACTCACAATGAGCAGTTCTTC; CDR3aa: CASADRVNTHNEQFF
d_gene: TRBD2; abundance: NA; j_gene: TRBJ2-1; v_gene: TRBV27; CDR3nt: TGTGCCAGCAGAGAGCGCTTAGCGGGTACTTACAATGAGCAGTTCTTC; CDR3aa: CASRERLAGTYNEQFF
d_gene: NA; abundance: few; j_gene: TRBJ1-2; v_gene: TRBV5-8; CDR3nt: TGTGCCAGCAGCTTACAGGGTATTGACTATGGCTACACCTTC; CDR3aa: CASSLQGIDYGYTF
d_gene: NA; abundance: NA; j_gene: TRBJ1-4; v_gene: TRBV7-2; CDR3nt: TGTGCCAGCAGCCTACACGTCAGGGGTGAAAAACTGTTTTTT; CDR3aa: CASSLHVRGEKLFF
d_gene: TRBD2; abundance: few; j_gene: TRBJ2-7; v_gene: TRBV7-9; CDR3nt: TGTGCCAGCAGCGCTAGCGGGGGGAACTACGAGCAGTACTTC; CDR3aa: CASSASGGNYEQYF
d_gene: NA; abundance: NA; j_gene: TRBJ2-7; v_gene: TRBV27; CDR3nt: TGTGCCAGCAGCTCCAATCCCAGTTACGAGCAGTACTTC; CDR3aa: CASSSNPSYEQYF
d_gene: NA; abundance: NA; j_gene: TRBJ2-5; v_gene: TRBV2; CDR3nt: TGTGCCAGCAGTGAAGGAAGATGGGGGGCCCAGTACTTC; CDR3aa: CASSEGRWGAQYF
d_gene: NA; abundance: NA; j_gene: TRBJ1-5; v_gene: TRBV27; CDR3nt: TGTGCCAGCAGTTTCCGAAGGGGAAATCAGCCCCAGCATTTT; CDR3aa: CASSFRRGNQPQHF
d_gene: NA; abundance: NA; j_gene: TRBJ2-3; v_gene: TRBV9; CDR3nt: TGTGCCAGCAGCGTAACTGATTCCGGGGGTGTCACAGATACGCAGTATTTT; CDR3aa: CASSVTDSGGVTDTQYF